Below are 22 T cell receptor beta chains sequenced from a single sample in a study of T cell clonotyping in hematopoietic cell transplantation. Described time point: recipient sample about 28 days before transplant, after cytoreduction. Generated by immunoSEQ multiplex PCR, the TCRdb table keeps only in-frame clones and is missing some. The sample lists roughly 40,000 clones; 85% were seen once. Material: peripheral blood mononuclear cells, obtained before stem cell transplant. Source of these receptors: a man between 60 and 70 years old with acute myeloid leukemia. Some clones in this sample may be carry-over from other donors' samples.

The chain carries TRBV7-2 and TRBJ2-3, with a weak D call TRBD1 (5 bases). Germline values: CDR1 SGHTA, CDR2 FQGNSA. This CDR3 region has 15 residues. V was pared by 5 bases and J by 4 bases, with 16 bases between. CDR3 nucleotide sequence: TGTGCCAGCAGCCCCTTAGGGGTTGGCGCAGATACGCAGTATTTT. Its translation: CASSPLGVGADTQYF.

The rearrangement uses TRBV29-1 and TRBJ2-7; D unresolved. The CDR3 length is 16 residues. CDR1 is SQVTM and CDR2 is ANQGSEA in the germline V gene. The germline V and J ends were trimmed by 0 bases and 3 bases, with 18 bases remaining between them. The CDR3 spells CSVEEDSLGKVYEQYF. CDR3 nucleotides: TGCAGCGTTGAAGAAGACTCTCTGGGGAAGGTCTACGAGCAGTACTTC.

The chain employs TRBV7-2 and TRBJ2-3; 9 nucleotides align to TRBD1. This CDR3 contains 16 residues. The V and J ends lost 3 bases and 2 bases, in that order; junction bases with no gene match: 6. Germline CDR1 and CDR2: SGHTA and FQGNSA. CDR3 residues: CASSFQGTGPTDTQYF. The CDR3 DNA follows: TGTGCCAGCAGCTTCCAAGGGACAGGGCCCACAGATACGCAGTATTTT. The complete variable domain, with remaining parts taken from reference TRBV7-2 and TRBJ2-3, reads GAGVSQSPSNKVTEKGKDVELRCDPISGHTALYWYRQSLGQGLEFLIYFQGNSAPDKSGLPSDRFSAERTGGSVSTLTIQRTQQEDSAVYLCASSFQGTGPTDTQYFGPGTRLTVL.

The chain links TRBV28 to TRBJ1-5, with a weak D call TRBD1 (5 bases). The V gene lost 5 bases and the J gene lost 0 bases, with 11 bases spanning the gap. The CDR3 spans 15 residues. Germline lookup yields CDR1 MDHEN and CDR2 SYDVKM. This chain's CDR3 is CASSERGYSNQPQHF. The CDR3 nucleotides are TGTGCCAGCAGTGAAAGGGGTTATAGCAATCAGCCCCAGCATTTT.

CDR3 residues: CASSRQGAYNEQFF. The CDR3 nucleotides read TGTGCCAGCAGCCGACAGGGGGCTTACAATGAGCAGTTCTTC. V is TRBV28 and J is TRBJ2-1; the match to TRBD1 covers 10 bases. Unmatched junction bases numbered 3, after V lost 6 bases and J lost 4 bases. CDR1 is MDHEN and CDR2 is SYDVKM in the germline V gene. CDR3 size: 14 residues.

The chain combines TRBV11-3 with TRBJ1-1, with 7 bases that match TRBD1. The CDR3 extends over 15 amino acids. The V gene end was trimmed by 1 base and the J gene end by 4 bases; junction bases not matched to a gene: 6. CDR1 is SGHNT, CDR2 YENEEA, per germline. The CDR3 nucleotides are TGTGCCAGCAGCTTAGCAGGGGGGGGCGGCACTGAAGCTTTCTTT. Translated: CASSLAGGGGTEAFF.

This rearrangement joins TRBV25-1 to TRBJ1-6; D gene ambiguous. The CDR3 sequence is 14 residues long. Germline values: CDR1 MGHDK, CDR2 SYGVNS. Trimming took off 6 bases at V and 8 bases at J, with 14 bases between the two ends. The CDR3 region is CASRGDIDDSPLHF. The CDR3 DNA follows: TGTGCCAGCAGGGGCGATATTGACGATTCACCCCTCCACTTT.

V usage is TRBV9 and J usage is TRBJ2-7; no firm D call. The germline V and J ends were trimmed by 0 bases and 6 bases, with 4 bases remaining between them. The CDR3 runs to 11 residues. Germline CDR1 SGDLS, CDR2 YYNGEE. The CDR3 nucleotides read TGTGCCAGCAGCGTAGCCGGCGAGCAGTACTTC. Its protein product is CASSVAGEQYF.

The chain combines TRBV9 with TRBJ1-3; 7 bases match TRBD1. V was pared by 0 bases and J by 4 bases, with 7 bases of the junction left unmatched. The CDR3 is 16 amino acids. The germline gives CDR1 SGDLS, CDR2 YYNGEE. The CDR3 protein is CASSVDTGDLGNTIYF. The CDR3 DNA sequence: TGTGCCAGCAGCGTAGACACAGGGGATCTCGGAAACACCATATATTTT.

The chain combines TRBV29-1 with TRBJ1-4, with 7 positions matching TRBD1. The V and J ends lost 4 bases and 0 bases, in that order; junction bases with no gene match: 2. In germline, CDR1 is SQVTM, CDR2 ANQGSEA. This CDR3 comprises 14 residues. This CDR3 reads CSVGQGATNEKLFF. The CDR3, as DNA: TGCAGCGTTGGACAGGGCGCAACTAATGAAAAACTGTTTTTT. The full variable domain, its missing parts supplied by reference TRBV29-1 and TRBJ1-4, is SAVISQKPSRDICQRGTSLTIQCQVDSQVTMMFWYRQQPGQSLTLIATANQGSEATYESGFVIDKFPISRPNLTFSTLTVSNMSPEDSSIYLCSVGQGATNEKLFFGSGTQLSVL.

This chain connects TRBV28 to TRBJ2-7; no definite D call. V was shortened by 4 bases and J by 4 bases, with 5 bases between the two germline ends. Germline CDR1 reads MDHEN; CDR2 reads SYDVKM. This CDR3 is built from 11 residues. The CDR3 reads CASSYQYEQYF. The CDR3 DNA sequence: TGTGCCAGCAGTTACCAGTACGAGCAGTACTTC.

This chain links TRBV27 with TRBJ1-1, with 10 positions matching TRBD1. The V segment lost 5 bases and the J segment 7 bases; nucleotides outside the gene matches: 7. CDR3 length: 14 residues. Germline V gene data show CDR1 as MNHEY and CDR2 as SMNVEV (reference sequence). In DNA form, the CDR3 reads TGTGCCAGCAGTGTCCTCGGGACAGGGGATGAAGCTTTCTTT. This sequence encodes CASSVLGTGDEAFF.

This clone was recorded only once. The chain is built from TRBV7-9 and TRBJ2-2, with a tentative D call TRBD1 (6 bases). Trimming pared 5 bases from V and 6 bases from J, leaving 16 bases between. Germline-derived CDR1 and CDR2 are SEHNR and FQNEAQ (reference sequence). The CDR3 is 15 amino acids. CDR3 DNA sequence: TGTGCCAGCAGCCCCAGGGGAAAAGGGGCCGGGGAGCTGTTTTTT. It specifies CASSPRGKGAGELFF.

This sequence joins TRBV29-1 and TRBJ1-1; 8 bases match TRBD1. The CDR3 totals 14 residues. J was trimmed by 6 bases and V by 6 bases; bases with no gene match: 12. CDR1 and CDR2 from the germline V gene are SQVTM and ANQGSEA. The CDR3 coding sequence is TGCAGCGTCACGAAGGGACAGGCGTCCGCTGAAGCTTTCTTT. This translates into CSVTKGQASAEAFF.

The chain couples TRBV5-1 to TRBJ1-4; TRBD1 agrees at 7 bases. The trim removed 1 base at V and 4 bases at J, leaving 19 bases unmatched. Germline assignment: CDR1 SGHRS and CDR2 YFSETQ. The CDR3 has 20 amino acids. This CDR3 is CASSLRLQGGQGFLNEKLFF. In nucleotides, the CDR3 is TGCGCCAGCAGCTTGAGACTCCAGGGGGGCCAGGGGTTTCTTAATGAAAAACTGTTTTTT.

The genes are TRBV15 and TRBJ1-5, with D maybe TRBD1 (6 bases). Trimming shortened V by 0 bases and J by 4 bases, and 16 bases separated the two germline ends. Per germline, CDR1 LNHNV and CDR2 YYDKDF (reference sequence). CDR3 length: 17 residues. In DNA, the CDR3 is TGTGCCACCAGCAGAGATCTGGGGGGGGGCCCGAATCAGCCCCAGCATTTT. As protein: CATSRDLGGGPNQPQHF.

The chain couples TRBV28 to TRBJ1-1; D is unclear. Trimming took 1 base from V and 7 from J, leaving 10 bases between them. The CDR3 length is 13 residues. Germline CDR1 is MDHEN and CDR2 is SYDVKM. The CDR3 region has the DNA TGTGCCAGCAGTTTATTTTCCCCAATTGAAGCTTTCTTT. This codes for CASSLFSPIEAFF.

The chain recombines TRBV7-7 with TRBJ2-2, with 7 bases that match TRBD1. This CDR3 is built from 16 residues. Germline values: CDR1 SSHAT, CDR2 FNYEAQ (reference sequence). The V and J ends lost 5 bases and 4 bases, in that order; junction bases with no gene match: 10. The CDR3 spells CASSRDRDPATGELFF. DNA for the CDR3: TGTGCCAGCAGCCGAGACAGGGATCCGGCCACCGGGGAGCTGTTTTTT.

As regards this clone: Compared with germline, one end of the junction differs, possibly owing to a read error. The V and J genes are TRBV7-2 and TRBJ1-5; the D gene is possibly TRBD1 (5 bases). The length of the CDR3 is 16 residues. Germline CDR1 reads SGHTA; CDR2 reads FQGNSA. Here the CDR3 reads CASSSQSGTGKQPQHF. The CDR3 region has the DNA TGTGCCAGCAGCTCGCAGTCCGGGACTGGCAAGCAGCCCCAGCATTTT.

The chain employs TRBV14 and TRBJ1-4, with 9 bases aligning to TRBD1. V lost 4 bases and J lost 2; bases outside the gene matches: 8. The CDR3 loop spans 17 amino acids. Germline values: CDR1 SGHDN, CDR2 FVKESK. CDR3 coding DNA: TGTGCCAGCAGCCCATGGGGGACAGGGACTACTAATGAAAAACTGTTTTTT. Translation: CASSPWGTGTTNEKLFF.

The V call is TRBV13, the J call TRBJ1-1; 7 nucleotides line up with TRBD1. V lost 5 bases to trimming and J lost 6 bases; unmatched junction nucleotides: 3. The V gene's germline CDR1 is PRHDT and CDR2 FYEKMQ (reference sequence). The CDR3 covers 12 residues. CDR3 residues: CASSRDSSEAFF. CDR3 coding DNA: TGTGCCAGCAGCCGGGACAGCTCTGAAGCTTTCTTT.

This clone was seen just once. This chain joins TRBV7-2 and TRBJ1-3; D is perhaps TRBD1 (5 bases). The CDR3 covers 14 residues. Germline CDR1 and CDR2: SGHTA and FQGNSA. V lost 5 bases and J lost 6, with 14 bases in between. The CDR3 sequence is CASSPRGEENTIYF. CDR3 coding DNA: TGTGCCAGCAGCCCGAGAGGGGAAGAAAACACCATATATTTT.